What follows are 24 T cell receptor beta chains derived from one specimen sequenced in a study of OX40 agonist ivuxolimab in advanced cancers. Sequencing used immunoSEQ multiplex PCR; TCRdb keeps in-frame clones, though not all of them. This table has 13,000 to 15,000 clones, around nine tenths appearing once. Sequenced here: CD4+ or CD8+ T cells sorted from blood, sampled in a trial of the OX40 agonist ivuxolimab. These receptors were taken from an adult with an advanced solid tumor such as melanoma, head and neck, liver or kidney cancer.

V and J are TRBV6-6 and TRBJ2-5, with a tentative D call TRBD2 (5 bases). Germline V gene lookup returns CDR1 MNHNY and CDR2 SVGAGI (reference sequence). V lost 0 bases to trimming and J lost 5 bases, with 10 bases between them. This CDR3 has 14 amino acids. The CDR3 DNA follows: TGTGCCAGCAGTTACTCGCGGGCCGGGGAGACCCAGTACTTC. Translation: CASSYSRAGETQYF.

CDR3 DNA sequence: TGTGCCTGGAGTGTACGGCTCCAAGAGACCCAGTACTTC. The encoded protein is CAWSVRLQETQYF. The chain combines TRBV30 with TRBJ2-5; D remains ambiguous. Germline CDR1 GTSNPN, CDR2 SVGIG (reference sequence). V was pared by 0 bases and J by 1 base, with 6 bases between. There are 13 residues in the CDR3.

DNA of the CDR3: TGTGCCAGTAGTATTGGCACTAGCGGCCGTGGGCAGTATTTT. Residues: CASSIGTSGRGQYF. The rearrangement joins TRBV19 to TRBJ2-3; 8 nucleotides align to TRBD2. V gave up 3 bases and J gave up 11 bases; unmatched junction bases: 10. The CDR3 has 14 residues. Germline V lookup: CDR1 LNHDA, CDR2 SQIVND (reference sequence).

The rearrangement links TRBV19 to TRBJ1-2, with D uncertain. Trimming took off 6 bases at V and 0 bases at J, with 14 bases between the two ends. This CDR3 is built from 15 residues. The germline CDR1 and CDR2 sequences are LNHDA and SQIVND (reference sequence). The CDR3 is CASSPGRIPNYGYTF. The CDR3 DNA follows: TGTGCCAGTAGCCCCGGACGGATACCTAACTATGGCTACACCTTC.

This chain joins TRBV7-3 and TRBJ1-6; 7 positions match TRBD1. The CDR3 consists of 15 residues. The germline CDR1 and CDR2 sequences are SGHTA and FQGTGA. V lost 0 bases, J lost 6 bases, and 2 bases stayed unmatched. The CDR3 reads CASSLTGTANSPLHF. The CDR3 DNA follows: TGTGCCAGCAGCTTAACGGGGACAGCTAATTCACCCCTCCACTTT. The variable domain in full, with the rest retrieved from reference TRBV7-3 and TRBJ1-6, is GAGVSQTPSNKVTEKGKYVELRCDPISGHTALYWYRQSLGQGPEFLIYFQGTGAADDSGLPNDRFFAVRPEGSVSTLKIQRTERGDSAVYLCASSLTGTANSPLHFGNGTRLTVT.

Note on this clone: Distinct nucleotide sequences in the sample also encode this CDR3. The chain joins TRBV5-1 to TRBJ1-4; a possible D gene is TRBD1 (5 bases). This CDR3 is built from 16 residues. Trimming removed 1 base from V and 7 bases from J, with 17 bases in between. Germline V lookup: CDR1 SGHRS, CDR2 YFSETQ. As DNA, the CDR3 is TGCGCCAGCAGCTTGAGGTCGCAGGGATTAGGTGAAAAACTGTTTTTT. This translates into CASSLRSQGLGEKLFF. Combining the CDR3 with reference TRBV5-1 and TRBJ1-4 gives the whole variable domain KAGVTQTPRYLIKTRGQQVTLSCSPISGHRSVSWYQQTPGQGLQFLFEYFSETQRNKGNFPGRFSGRQFSNSRSEMNVSTLELGDSALYLCASSLRSQGLGEKLFFGSGTQLSVL.

The chain joins TRBV9 to TRBJ1-4; possibly TRBD1 for D (5 bases). This CDR3 contains 15 residues. Germline assignment: CDR1 SGDLS and CDR2 YYNGEE. Trimming shortened V by 2 bases and J by 6 bases, and 14 bases separated the two germline ends. The CDR3 nucleotides are TGTGCCAGCAGCGTGGGGCCTATAGGGCATGAAAAACTGTTTTTT. Amino acids: CASSVGPIGHEKLFF.

For the CDR3, the DNA is TGTGCCTGGAGTTTAGGACAGGGTGGATCACCCCTCCACTTT. Translating it yields CAWSLGQGGSPLHF. The genes are TRBV30 and TRBJ1-6, with 8 nucleotides matching TRBD1. J lost 10 bases, V lost 2 bases, and 7 bases had no gene match. Looked up from germline, CDR1 is GTSNPN and CDR2 is SVGIG (reference sequence). The CDR3 has 14 residues. Combining the CDR3 with reference TRBV30 and TRBJ1-6 gives the whole variable domain SQTIHQWPATLVQPVGSPLSLECTVEGTSNPNLYWYRQAAGRGLQLLFYSVGIGQISSEVPQNLSASRPQDRQFILSSKKLLLSDSGFYLCAWSLGQGGSPLHFGNGTRLTVT.

This clone turned up a few times. CDR3 bases: TGTGCCAGCAGTGAAGCCGGGACAGAGGGACAGCCCCAGCATTTT. Its translation: CASSEAGTEGQPQHF. The chain links TRBV6-1 to TRBJ1-5; 7 nucleotides agree with TRBD1. The CDR3 sequence is 15 residues long. J lost 7 bases, V lost 0 bases, and 6 bases had no gene match. CDR1 is MNHNS and CDR2 is SASEGT in the germline V gene.

The gene calls are TRBV28 and TRBJ1-3; D unresolved. The CDR3 is 14 residues long. V was trimmed by 6 bases and J by 2 bases, leaving 11 bases between them. CDR1 is MDHEN and CDR2 is SYDVKM in the germline V gene. CDR3 in amino acids: CASSTPNTGNTIYF. In DNA, the CDR3 is TGTGCCAGCAGCACCCCAAATACTGGAAACACCATATATTTT.

This clone was observed a single time. V usage is TRBV5-4 and J usage is TRBJ1-2; D remains unclear. Trimming left V 1 base short and J 6 bases short, with 10 bases between. The CDR3 loop spans 13 amino acids. Germline V lookup: CDR1 SGHNT, CDR2 YYREEE (reference sequence). The CDR3 here is CASSLNWDDGYTF. CDR3 nucleotides: TGTGCCAGCAGCTTGAACTGGGATGATGGCTACACCTTC.

This clone was seen a handful of times. This chain joins TRBV23-1 and TRBJ1-1; D perhaps matches TRBD1 (6 bases). TRBV23-1 is known as an ORF, though its function is uncertain. The CDR3 spans 16 residues. Trimming took off 10 bases at V and 3 bases at J, with 24 bases between the two ends. The CDR3 DNA reads TGCGCCAACAGCGGGGGGCGTGTTGGGTGTGACACTGAAGCTTTCTTT. This translates into CANSGGRVGCDTEAFF.

The rearrangement uses TRBV7-3 and TRBJ2-1, with 8 positions matching TRBD2. The CDR3 is 17 residues long. The V gene end was trimmed by 2 bases and the J gene end by 7 bases; junction bases not matched to a gene: 13. Per germline, CDR1 SGHTA and CDR2 FQGTGA. The CDR3 nucleotides are TGTGCCAGCAGCTTATCCCCCCCGGGCCCGGGGGGGAATGAGCAGTTCTTC. This translates into CASSLSPPGPGGNEQFF.

This clone was observed a few times. This sequence joins TRBV5-1 and TRBJ2-2; no clear D gene. The ends were cut back, 5 bases at V and 2 bases at J, with 4 bases in the middle. The CDR3 sequence is 12 residues long. Germline loops: CDR1 SGHRS, CDR2 YFSETQ. The CDR3 protein is CASRGNTGELFF. The CDR3 DNA reads TGCGCCAGCAGGGGAAACACCGGGGAGCTGTTTTTT.

J is TRBJ2-5 and V is TRBV6-5; TRBD2 is a possible D gene (5 bases). This CDR3 has 16 amino acids. The V gene's germline CDR1 is MNHEY and CDR2 SVGAGI. V lost 2 bases and J 5 bases, leaving 18 bases between the germline ends. CDR3 in DNA: TGTGCCAGCAGTTACGGCGGTGCAGCCCGGGATGAGACCCAGTACTTC. It is translated as CASSYGGAARDETQYF.

The chain employs TRBV7-2 and TRBJ2-1; TRBD1 matches 8 bases. The V segment lost 5 bases and the J segment 4 bases; nucleotides outside the gene matches: 7. The CDR3 sequence is 15 residues long. Germline loops: CDR1 SGHTA, CDR2 FQGNSA. The CDR3, as DNA: TGTGCCAGCAGCACCGGGACAGGTACTTACAATGAGCAGTTCTTC. Translation gives CASSTGTGTYNEQFF.

J is TRBJ2-5 and V is TRBV5-1; D is perhaps TRBD1 or TRBD2 (6 bases each). This CDR3 comprises 13 residues. Trimming cost V 2 bases and J 4 bases, with 9 bases left between them. Germline V gene sequence: CDR1 SGHRS, CDR2 YFSETQ. The CDR3, as DNA: TGCGCCAGCAGCTTTGAGGGGGGAGAGACCCAGTACTTC. Protein product: CASSFEGGETQYF.

The rearrangement uses TRBV4-1 and TRBJ1-6, with unresolved D. Germline CDR1 MGHRA, CDR2 YSYEKL. CDR3 size: 16 residues. Trimming left V 0 bases short and J 9 bases short, with 15 bases between. CDR3 sequence: CASSQEGRPKGSPLHF. The CDR3 DNA follows: TGCGCCAGCAGCCAAGAGGGGAGACCCAAGGGTTCACCCCTCCACTTT.

J is TRBJ1-5 and V is TRBV30, with D unclear. The V gene's germline CDR1 is GTSNPN and CDR2 SVGIG (reference sequence). Trimming removed 1 base at V and 6 bases at J, with 10 bases between. The CDR3 sequence is 13 residues long. CDR3 region: CAWSAQRSQPQHF. CDR3 in DNA: TGTGCCTGGAGTGCGCAGAGGAGTCAGCCCCAGCATTTT. Complete variable domain (other parts from reference TRBV30 and TRBJ1-5): SQTIHQWPATLVQPVGSPLSLECTVEGTSNPNLYWYRQAAGRGLQLLFYSVGIGQISSEVPQNLSASRPQDRQFILSSKKLLLSDSGFYLCAWSAQRSQPQHFGDGTRLSIL.

The rearrangement uses TRBV5-1 and TRBJ2-7, with a tentative D call TRBD1 (5 bases). Trimming shortened V by 4 bases and J by 2 bases, and 19 bases separated the two germline ends. The CDR3 extends over 16 amino acids. Germline CDR1 is SGHRS and CDR2 is YFSETQ. The CDR3 DNA reads TGCGCCAGCAGCCCCCAGGCCGGTGACAGACCCTACGAGCAGTACTTC. Encoded protein: CASSPQAGDRPYEQYF.

The genes are TRBV6-1 and TRBJ2-3; 7 bases are a match to TRBD1. The ends lost 2 bases at V and 0 bases at J; junction bases unmatched: 5. This CDR3 comprises 16 residues. Per the germline V gene, CDR1 is MNHNS and CDR2 is SASEGT. CDR3 DNA: TGTGCCAGCAGTGAAATGGGACAGACTAGCACAGATACGCAGTATTTT. It is translated as CASSEMGQTSTDTQYF.

DNA for the CDR3: TGTGCCAGCAGCTTAACAGGGGCCTACGAGCAGTACTTC. Amino acids: CASSLTGAYEQYF. The chain carries TRBV7-9 and TRBJ2-7; TRBD1 aligns across 7 bases. There are 13 residues in the CDR3. V shed 2 bases, J shed 2 bases, and the junction held 0 bases outside the gene matches. CDR1 and CDR2 (germline): SEHNR, FQNEAQ (reference sequence).

This clone was recorded a few times. V and J are TRBV18 and TRBJ1-2; D gene unclear. The ends were cut back, 3 bases at V and 4 bases at J, with 9 bases in the middle. The CDR3 consists of 13 residues. Germline CDR1 reads KGHSH; CDR2 reads LQKENI. The chain's CDR3 is CASSPPEPYGYTF. The CDR3 nucleotides are TGTGCCAGCTCACCTCCAGAGCCCTATGGCTACACCTTC.

The V call is TRBV12-5, the J call TRBJ2-2, with 8 bases that match TRBD1. The J segment lost 2 bases and the V segment lost 3 bases, leaving 2 bases of the junction unmatched. The V gene's germline CDR1 is LGHNT and CDR2 FRNRAP. The CDR3 is made up of 15 amino acids. CDR3 sequence (DNA): TGTGCTAGTGGTTTAGGGACAGGAAACACCGGGGAGCTGTTTTTT. Its protein is CASGLGTGNTGELFF.